The clone carrying this TCR beta chain came up once. The antigen is unknown. The data belong to a study of PD-1 blockade in classical Hodgkin lymphoma. Per germline, CDR1 MNHEY and CDR2 SVGAGI. V lost 6 bases and J 2 bases, leaving 16 bases between the germline ends. This CDR3 has 15 amino acids. Time point denoted: cycle 4 day 1 (C4D1), after 6 weeks of nivolumab. Every single patient, without exception, relapsed after autologous stem cell transplantation, and brentuximab vedotin exposure varied. Magnetic negative selection served to purify CD4+ T cells out of PBMCs that had been thawed. Best responses were complete response, partial response or progressive disease. TCRdb's table, derived via immunoSEQ multiplex PCR, lists solely in-frame clones and lacks some. This table holds 34,000 or so clones, about 93% found once. Study findings and constraints: Unlike CD8+ TCR diversity, which did not rise significantly by C4D1, CD4+ TCR diversity did. Before treatment, complete responders showed about the same diversity as newly diagnosed patients. Newly diagnosed patients were reported to exhibit reduced baseline TCR diversity relative to healthy donors.

Sequences were derived from CD4+ T cells from blood, sampled before the fourth cycle of nivolumab. This TCR was recovered from a human donor with classical Hodgkin lymphoma. V and J are TRBV6-5 and TRBJ1-2; possibly TRBD1 for D (6 bases). Here the CDR3 reads CASRKNRDTNYGYTF. The CDR3, as DNA: TGTGCCAGCAGAAAGAACCGGGACACCAACTATGGCTACACCTTC.